This T cell receptor beta chain is from a study of a mutant IDH1 vaccine in newly diagnosed glioma. Background on the study: Investigators started vaccination 4-6 weeks after radiotherapy alone, or with temozolomide cycles. Earlier treatment was radiotherapy, temozolomide, or both, with most getting both.

Time point defined: week 5, during vaccination. It was 300 ug of mutant IDH1 20-mer peptide that made up each vaccine dose, given with topical imiquimod. Each astrocytoma in the donors was new, WHO grade 3 or 4, IDH1-mutant and ATRX-lost. The CDR3 spans 13 residues. Germline values: CDR1 MNHNY, CDR2 SVGAGI (reference sequence). Deletions cut 5 bases from V and 5 bases from J, with 12 bases between. Regarding this clone: Its specificity is unknown.

Profiled with immunoSEQ multiplex PCR; TCRdb holds only in-frame clones, not every one. Of roughly 40,000 clones in the sample, about 89% were seen once. The study's findings and limits: Pseudoprogression looked unconnected to shifts in top peripheral T cell clonotypes.

The material sequenced was PBMCs, taken from a glioma patient whose treatment included an IDH1 peptide vaccine. The V and J genes are TRBV6-6 and TRBJ1-2; D is possibly TRBD1 (5 bases). The sequence came from a man in his forties or fifties with glioma. This chain's CDR3 is CASSQGGNYGYTF. In nucleotides, the CDR3 is TGTGCCAGCAGTCAGGGAGGGAATTATGGCTACACCTTC.